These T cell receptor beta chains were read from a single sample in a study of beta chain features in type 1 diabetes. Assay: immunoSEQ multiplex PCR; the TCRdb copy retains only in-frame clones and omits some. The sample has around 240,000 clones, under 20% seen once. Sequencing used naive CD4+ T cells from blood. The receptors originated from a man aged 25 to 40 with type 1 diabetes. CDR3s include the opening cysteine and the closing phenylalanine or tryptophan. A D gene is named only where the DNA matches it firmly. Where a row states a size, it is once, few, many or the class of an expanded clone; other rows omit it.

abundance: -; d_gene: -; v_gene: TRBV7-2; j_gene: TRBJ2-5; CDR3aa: CASSPGRGGETQYF; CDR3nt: TGTGCCAGCAGCCCAGGCAGGGGCGGGGAGACCCAGTACTTC
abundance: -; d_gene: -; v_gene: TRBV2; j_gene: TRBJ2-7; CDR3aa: CASRDIGGKIYEQYF; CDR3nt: TGTGCCAGCAGGGATATAGGGGGAAAGATCTACGAGCAGTACTTC
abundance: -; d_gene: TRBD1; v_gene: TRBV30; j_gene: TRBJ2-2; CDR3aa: CAWTPDRGAMGELFF; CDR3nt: TGTGCCTGGACTCCAGACAGGGGAGCCATGGGGGAGCTGTTTTTT
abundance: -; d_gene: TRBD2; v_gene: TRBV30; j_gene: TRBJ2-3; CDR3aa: CAWSASGVGDTQYF; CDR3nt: TGTGCCTGGAGCGCTAGCGGGGTGGGAGATACGCAGTATTTT
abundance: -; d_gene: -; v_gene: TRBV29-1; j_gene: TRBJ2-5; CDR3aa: CSVHRAGSQETQYF; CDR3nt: TGCAGCGTTCATCGGGCGGGATCCCAAGAGACCCAGTACTTC
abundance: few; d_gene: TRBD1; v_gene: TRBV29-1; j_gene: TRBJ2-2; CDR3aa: CSVVRDRDTGELFF; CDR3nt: TGCAGCGTAGTAAGGGACAGGGACACCGGGGAGCTGTTTTTT
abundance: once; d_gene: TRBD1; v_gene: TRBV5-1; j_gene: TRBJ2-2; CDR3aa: CASSPGQGTGELFF; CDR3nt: TGCGCCAGCAGTCCGGGACAGGGAACCGGGGAGCTGTTTTTT
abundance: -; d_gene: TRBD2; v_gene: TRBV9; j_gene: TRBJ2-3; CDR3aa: CASSASLAGWADTQYF; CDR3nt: TGTGCCAGCAGCGCCTCACTAGCGGGATGGGCAGATACGCAGTATTTT
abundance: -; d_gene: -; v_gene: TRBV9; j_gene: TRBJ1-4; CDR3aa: CASSVAQGSGEKLFF; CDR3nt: TGTGCCAGCAGCGTAGCACAGGGTTCGGGTGAAAAACTGTTTTTT
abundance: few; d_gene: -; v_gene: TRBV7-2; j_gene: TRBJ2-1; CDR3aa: CASSSLGASNEQFF; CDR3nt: TGTGCCAGCAGCTCTCTCGGAGCGTCCAATGAGCAGTTCTTC
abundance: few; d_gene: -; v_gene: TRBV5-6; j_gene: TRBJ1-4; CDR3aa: CASSLGSSNEKLFF; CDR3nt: TGTGCCAGCAGCTTGGGCAGCTCTAATGAAAAACTGTTTTTT
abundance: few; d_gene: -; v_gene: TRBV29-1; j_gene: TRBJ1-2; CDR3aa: CSVGTASIYGYTF; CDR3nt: TGCAGCGTTGGGACAGCTTCGATCTATGGCTACACCTTC
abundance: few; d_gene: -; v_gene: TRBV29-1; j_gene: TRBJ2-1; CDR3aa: CSVGYLLYNEQFF; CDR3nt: TGCAGCGTCGGATACTTACTTTACAATGAGCAGTTCTTC
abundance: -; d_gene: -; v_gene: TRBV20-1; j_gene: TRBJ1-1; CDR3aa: CSGGWDTEAFF; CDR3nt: TGCAGCGGCGGATGGGACACTGAAGCTTTCTTT
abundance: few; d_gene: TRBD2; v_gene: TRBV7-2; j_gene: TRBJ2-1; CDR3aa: CASSPAQAGGFNEQFF; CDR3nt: TGTGCCAGCAGCCCTGCCCAAGCGGGAGGCTTCAATGAGCAGTTCTTC